These 25 T cell receptor beta chains share one sample of origin, sequenced in a study of T cells in Graves' hyperthyroidism and ophthalmopathy. The TCR beta CDR3 regions underwent amplification using RNA transcripts as the source. The primer set for the first-round RT-PCR of the TCR CDR3 was HTBI. TCRdb used MiXCR to reprocess the multiplex PCR reads, holding one entry per CDR3 protein. The repertoire holds approximately 530,000 distinct CDR3 sequences, with roughly 21% as singletons. Sample: blood. These receptors all come from a man aged 35-49 years with Graves' ophthalmopathy.

This clonotype has a handful of counts. The rearrangement links TRBV14 to TRBJ1-4; no clear D. Deletions cut 4 bases from V and 5 bases from J, with 11 bases between. In germline, CDR1 is SGHDN, CDR2 FVKESK. The CDR3 consists of 14 residues. CDR3 bases: TGTGCCAGCAGCCGCCGGGAGACAAATGAAAAACTGTTTTTT. Its protein is CASSRRETNEKLFF.

A few counts support this clonotype. The J gene is TRBJ2-7, the V gene TRBV2, with D perhaps matching TRBD1 (6 bases). V was cut by 8 bases and J by 5 bases, with 19 bases left in between. CDR3 length equals 14 residues. CDR1 SNHLY and CDR2 FYNNEI come from the germline V gene. Here the CDR3 reads CASREDPGTHEQYF. The DNA for the CDR3 is TGTGCCAGCCGGGAAGACCCCGGGACACACGAGCAGTACTTC.

The sample holds many counts of this clonotype. V gene TRBV3-1 combines with J gene TRBJ2-7; D is possibly TRBD1 (5 bases). V dropped 1 base and J dropped 1 base, with 11 bases sitting between them. The CDR3 spans 15 residues. Germline V gene data show CDR1 as LGHDT and CDR2 as YNNKEL (reference sequence). CDR3: CASSQVGQFSYEQYF. CDR3 DNA: TGTGCCAGCAGCCAAGTCGGACAATTTTCCTACGAGCAGTACTTC.

The chain uses TRBV6-1 and TRBJ2-5; TRBD1 agrees at 9 bases. Germline V gene lookup returns CDR1 MNHNS and CDR2 SASEGT. Trimming removed 2 bases from V and 5 bases from J; junction bases left unmatched: 9. The CDR3 has 16 amino acids. For the CDR3, the DNA is TGTGCCAGCAGTGAAACACAGGGGGCCTGGCGGGAGACCCAGTACTTC. Translated, it gives CASSETQGAWRETQYF.

V usage is TRBV6-1 and J usage is TRBJ2-7; 8 nucleotides match TRBD1. Unmatched junction bases numbered 7, after V lost 6 bases and J lost 6 bases. CDR1 is MNHNS, CDR2 SASEGT, per germline. The length of the CDR3 is 13 residues. CDR3 DNA: TGTGCCAGCAGCCTATGGACAGGGATCGAGCAGTACTTC. This sequence encodes CASSLWTGIEQYF.

This clonotype was counted ten times or more. One end of the junction fails to match germline, which may point to a read error. V usage is TRBV5-1 and J usage is TRBJ1-2; 11 bases fit TRBD1. Germline CDR1 SGHRS, CDR2 YFSETQ. The CDR3 totals 14 residues. CDR3 DNA: TGCGCCAGCAGTTTGGGACAGGGGGTAGGTGGCTACACCTTC. It specifies CASSLGQGVGGYTF. Using reference TRBV5-1 and TRBJ1-2 for the parts outside the CDR3, the full variable domain is KAGVTQTPRYLIKTRGQQVTLSCSPISGHRSVSWYQQTPGQGLQFLFEYFSETQRNKGNFPGRFSGRQFSNSRSEMNVSTLELGDSALYLCASSLGQGVGGYTFGSGTRLTVV.

This clonotype was counted only a few times. The rearrangement uses TRBV6-1 and TRBJ2-7; the D gene could be TRBD1 or TRBD2 (5 bases each). Trimming took off 5 bases at V and 6 bases at J, with 20 bases between the two ends. The CDR3 consists of 15 residues. The germline gives CDR1 MNHNS, CDR2 SASEGT. The CDR3 region is CASSSPGTVGREQYF. CDR3 DNA: TGTGCCAGCAGTTCCCCCGGGACGGTTGGTCGCGAGCAGTACTTC.

The chain employs TRBV5-4 and TRBJ2-1, with TRBD2 matching 10 bases. Germline assignment: CDR1 SGHNT and CDR2 YYREEE (reference sequence). Trimming took 2 bases from V and 3 from J; bases not matched to a gene: 5. This CDR3 is 16 amino acids long. CDR3 sequence (DNA): TGTGCCAGCAGCTTTTCAGCGGGGGGGAACTACAATGAGCAGTTCTTC. This gives the protein CASSFSAGGNYNEQFF.

This clonotype came up many times. The chain uses TRBV2 and TRBJ2-6; D is unclear. The germline V gene encodes CDR1 SNHLY and CDR2 FYNNEI. Trimming pared 6 bases from V and 0 bases from J, leaving 9 bases between. The CDR3 sequence is 15 residues long. The DNA for the CDR3 is TGTGCCAGCAGCCCCCCCGGCTCTGGGGCCAACGTCCTGACTTTC. It yields the protein CASSPPGSGANVLTF.

This clonotype occurred many times. This sequence joins TRBV7-8 and TRBJ1-2; 9 bases line up with TRBD1. The germline CDR1 and CDR2 sequences are SGHVS and FQNEAQ. The V segment lost 7 bases and the J segment 7 bases; nucleotides outside the gene matches: 13. The CDR3 is 15 amino acids. CDR3 in DNA: TGTGCCAGCAATGTCCTGGGACAGGGTAGTCGTGGCTACACCTTC. The encoded protein is CASNVLGQGSRGYTF.

This clonotype was seen repeatedly, ten times or more. The rearrangement joins TRBV20-1 to TRBJ1-3; D is ambiguous. The CDR3 contains 13 residues. Germline CDR1 reads DFQATT; CDR2 reads SNEGSKA (reference sequence). Between the trimmed V and J ends, which lost 3 bases and 1 base, there was a span of 7 bases. The CDR3 loop reads CSASQASGNTIYF. CDR3 bases: TGCAGTGCTAGCCAAGCTTCTGGAAACACCATATATTTT.

The table lists this clonotype with many counts. This chain connects TRBV12-3 or TRBV12-4 to TRBJ2-5; 11 bases fit TRBD2. V shed 5 bases, J shed 10 bases, and the junction held 6 bases outside the gene matches. This CDR3 comprises 13 residues. The CDR3 sequence: CASSATSGKDQYF. CDR3 nucleotide sequence: TGTGCCAGCAGTGCGACTAGCGGGAAAGACCAGTACTTC.

Turning to this clonotype: This may come from a read error, since a much larger clone is one base off. This sequence joins TRBV6-2 or TRBV6-3 and TRBJ2-7, with 7 positions matching TRBD2. The CDR3 runs 18 residues. The germline CDR1 and CDR2 sequences are MNHEY and SVGEGT. The CDR3 DNA is TGTGCCAGCAGTTACTCGAAGGCACCTAGCGGAGGAGCCTACGGGCAGTACTTC. Its translation: CASSYSKAPSGGAYGQYF.

This chain uses TRBV7-8 with TRBJ1-5, with D tentatively TRBD1 (6 bases). Per the germline V gene, CDR1 is SGHVS and CDR2 is FQNEAQ. The CDR3 extends over 17 amino acids. V was trimmed by 6 bases and J by 2 bases, leaving 20 bases between them. CDR3 sequence reads: CASRRQRGRGGNQPQHF. In DNA form, the CDR3 reads TGTGCCAGCAGAAGGCAAAGGGGGAGGGGAGGCAATCAGCCCCAGCATTTT.

V is TRBV29-1 and J is TRBJ2-1; 9 nucleotides agree with TRBD1. This CDR3 is 15 amino acids long. The germline CDR1 and CDR2 sequences are SQVTM and ANQGSEA. V was clipped by 4 bases and J by 4 bases; unmatched bases: 8. CDR3 bases: TGCAGCGTTGTACAGGGGGCACCTGGGTACAATGAGCAGTTCTTC. The encoded protein is CSVVQGAPGYNEQFF.

This clonotype was counted between two and nine times. The chain carries TRBV20-1 and TRBJ1-1; 9 bases align to TRBD1. The CDR3 consists of 15 residues. Germline V gene data show CDR1 as DFQATT and CDR2 as SNEGSKA (reference sequence). V lost 1 base and J lost 8; bases outside the gene matches: 11. CDR3 sequence: CSARGDLNRGLEAFF. CDR3 nucleotides: TGCAGTGCTAGAGGCGATTTGAACAGGGGGCTGGAAGCTTTCTTT.

The rearrangement joins TRBV5-1 to TRBJ2-7, with 8 bases lining up with TRBD1. Per germline, CDR1 SGHRS and CDR2 YFSETQ. The CDR3 sequence is 15 residues long. The ends lost 4 bases at V and 0 bases at J; junction bases unmatched: 6. In nucleotides, the CDR3 is TGCGCCAGCAGCCGGACAGGGCCCCTCTCCTACGAGCAGTACTTC. Translated: CASSRTGPLSYEQYF.

This clonotype was seen at least ten times. The chain couples TRBV4-1 to TRBJ1-2; unclear D gene. This CDR3 comprises 16 residues. Trimming removed 0 bases at V and 0 bases at J, with 11 bases between. Germline CDR1 and CDR2: MGHRA and YSYEKL. DNA for the CDR3: TGCGCCAGCAGCCAAGACTATACAGTCCCTAACTATGGCTACACCTTC. Protein product: CASSQDYTVPNYGYTF.

This clonotype occurred many times. The chain links TRBV6-2 or TRBV6-3 to TRBJ1-1, with D possibly TRBD1 on 6 matching bases. V lost 7 bases, J lost 6 bases, and 12 bases lay in between. Germline V CDR1 and CDR2: MNHEY, SVGEGT. The CDR3 has 12 amino acids. The CDR3, as DNA: TGTGCCAGCACCAAGAGGGGGTCTGAAGCTTTCTTT. Its protein product is CASTKRGSEAFF.

A word on this clonotype: One end of the junction varies from germline; a read error may be responsible. The chain combines TRBV7-9 with TRBJ2-1, with D unclear. Germline V gives CDR1 SEHNR, CDR2 FQNEAQ (reference sequence). This CDR3 is built from 13 residues. The CDR3 region is CPSSLFQSDEQFF. The DNA for the CDR3 is TGTCCCAGCAGCTTATTTCAATCGGATGAGCAGTTCTTC.

This clonotype was found many times. The V and J genes are TRBV12-3 or TRBV12-4 and TRBJ1-1; D is ambiguous. The V end lost 1 base, the J end lost 7 bases, and 7 bases lay between the germline ends. The CDR3 has 12 amino acids. CDR3 coding DNA: TGTGCCAGCAGTTTAGTTGACGGTGAAGCTTTCTTT. The encoded protein is CASSLVDGEAFF.

This clonotype was picked up many times. This chain's CDR3 is CASSSLAGERAQYF. The DNA for the CDR3 is TGTGCCAGCAGCTCACTAGCGGGGGAACGCGCGCAGTATTTT. The chain recombines TRBV7-2 with TRBJ2-3; the match to TRBD2 covers 11 bases. The germline V gene encodes CDR1 SGHTA and CDR2 FQGNSA. This CDR3 contains 14 residues. The V and J ends lost 4 bases and 10 bases, in that order; junction bases with no gene match: 7.

V and J are TRBV10-3 and TRBJ2-2, with D perhaps matching TRBD1 or TRBD2 (5 bases each). Germline values: CDR1 ENHRY, CDR2 SYGVKD. This CDR3 region has 15 residues. Trimming removed 10 bases from V and 4 bases from J, with 19 bases in between. Here the CDR3 reads CATNPTRGLTGELFF. DNA of the CDR3: TGTGCCACCAATCCGACGAGGGGCCTCACCGGGGAGCTGTTTTTT.

This clonotype was seen ten or more times. The J gene is TRBJ2-1, the V gene TRBV7-2; the D gene is possibly TRBD2 (6 bases). The CDR3 totals 15 residues. Germline V CDR1 and CDR2: SGHTA, FQGNSA. Trimming pared 4 bases from V and 2 bases from J, leaving 12 bases between. The CDR3 is CASSSSAFTYNEQFF. For the CDR3, the DNA is TGTGCCAGCAGCTCTAGCGCATTTACCTACAATGAGCAGTTCTTC.

In this sample, this clonotype turned up many times. The chain uses TRBV2 and TRBJ2-3; D unresolved. CDR1 is SNHLY, CDR2 FYNNEI, per germline. CDR3 size: 12 residues. Trimming removed 1 base from V and 7 bases from J, with 6 bases in between. CDR3 DNA: TGTGCCAGCAGTGAAGAGCCCCATACGCAGTATTTT. Protein product: CASSEEPHTQYF.